What follows is one T cell receptor beta chain and its context. This record comes from a study of shared clonotypes between healthy human individuals. Genomic DNA from each subset was divided evenly over several immunoSEQ plates. Repertoires were generated with immunoSEQ multiplex PCR, while TCRdb's copy carries only in-frame clones and drops some. The repertoire holds under 2,000,000 clones, with about 95% as singletons. CD45RO-negative cells were positively selected for CCR7, leaving out terminally differentiated effector memory CD45RA+ cells. Trimming removed 5 bases from V and 3 bases from J; junction bases left unmatched: 6. CDR1 MNHNS and CDR2 SASEGT come from the germline V gene. This CDR3 has 14 residues.

V usage is TRBV6-1 and J usage is TRBJ1-2, with 7 bases that match TRBD1. Sequenced material: naive CD8+ T cells sorted from blood. The sequence was collected from a man aged 18 to 29 in good health. The CDR3 bases are TGTGCCAGCAGTACCTCAGGGGGAGACTATGGCTACACCTTC. Translation gives CASSTSGGDYGYTF.